This TCR beta chain appears in the sequencing data of a study of cytomegalovirus exposure and HLA in healthy donors. On the study more broadly: T cells numbering around 190 million yielded some 100 million unique TCR beta sequences in an earlier analysis. General observations from the study: Some TCR beta chains (164 of them) were listed as cytomegalovirus-associated.

Regarding this clone: The antigen remains unidentified.

The CDR3 is 16 residues long. V shed 0 bases, J shed 2 bases, and the junction held 4 bases outside the gene matches. CDR1 and CDR2 (germline): SGHNT, YYREEE (reference sequence). The primer mix had 60 Vbeta and 13 Jbeta primers. Data came from immunoSEQ multiplex PCR; TCRdb stores just in-frame clones and leaves some out. Found here are about 84,000 clones; the top ten clones hold about 0.6%. The rearrangement uses TRBV5-4 and TRBJ2-3; 9 nucleotides line up with TRBD2. The receptor was isolated from a man in his fifties in good health and CMV-seronegative. The sequenced sample was PBMCs. In nucleotides, the CDR3 is TGTGCCAGCAGCTTGGTGACTAGCGGTCTCACAGATACGCAGTATTTT. Amino acids: CASSLVTSGLTDTQYF.